This TCR beta chain was found in a study of regulatory T cells in long-lasting Graves disease. General observations from the study: Lower TCR diversity was seen in persistent Graves' patients than in newly diagnosed ones.

After removal of 3 bases from V and 4 bases from J, the junction contained 1 base not matched to a gene. The CDR3 spans 13 residues. CDR1 SQVTM and CDR2 ANQGSEA come from the germline V gene. Regarding time point: newly diagnosed GD, antithyroid drugs for less than 3 months. RNA isolated from PBMCs was used to make the TCR library. Construction of TCR beta libraries relied on iRepertoire HTBI primers and on Arm-PCR targeting CDR3 regions. TCRdb re-derived calls from the multiplex PCR reads in MiXCR, one entry per CDR3 protein. Among approximately 400,000 distinct CDR3 sequences, 15% were seen once, and the ten largest hold approximately 22%. There are many counts of this clonotype. Its antigen is unidentified.

The rearrangement joins TRBV29-1 to TRBJ2-7, with TRBD2 matching over 12 bases. The clonotype was recovered from a female donor with Graves disease. The sample in question was peripheral blood mononuclear cells (PBMCs), obtained at new diagnosis, from a patient treated with antithyroid drugs. CDR3 nucleotides: TGCAGCGTTGACGGACTAGCGGGATACGAGCAGTACTTC. It translates to CSVDGLAGYEQYF.